The clone carrying this TCR beta chain turned up a few times. The record originates from a study of blood T cell repertoires in COVID-19. Study-wide background: Sources were T cells, B-cell-depleted T cells, or PBMCs; the material itself was cDNA or gDNA.

Per the original data handling: Estimated nucleated cell counts came from reference gene primer amplification. The assay was immunoSEQ multiplex PCR, and TCRdb's table has in-frame clones only and misses some. V and J calls and clone size are those listed in that table; D and trimming were worked out from the DNA. The table has 300,000 to 450,000 clones, around 87% seen once; the top ten hold roughly 2.1%. The length of the CDR3 is 14 residues. Trimming took 6 bases from V and 5 from J, leaving 16 bases between them. Germline V gives CDR1 SNHLY, CDR2 FYNNEI. Followed longitudinally, the Seattle patients had been enrolled during active infection.

The receptor comes from a woman aged 55-70 years with COVID-19, enrolled during active disease. This chain joins TRBV2 and TRBJ2-5, with D perhaps matching TRBD2 (6 bases). The sequenced sample was peripheral blood. The CDR3 reads CASSGPRGGETQYF. Written as DNA, the CDR3 is TGTGCCAGCAGCGGCCCCCGGGGAGGTGAGACCCAGTACTTC.